Following are 25 T cell receptor beta chains from one sample sequenced in a study of identical twins. TCRdb analysed the 5' RACE reads with MiXCR anew, one entry per CDR3 protein. The profile shows 500,000 to 650,000 distinct CDR3 sequences, under 8.5% of them singletons. This sample also belongs to another study, concerning yellow fever vaccine responses in identical twins.

The sequenced material came from PBMCs. The receptors were gathered from a young woman in good health.

This clonotype was counted only a few times. The chain carries TRBV3-1 and TRBJ2-2, with unresolved D. There are 15 residues in the CDR3. V was clipped by 3 bases and J by 4 bases, with 12 bases between them. Germline CDR1 is LGHDT and CDR2 is YNNKEL (reference sequence). CDR3 residues: CASSHMAQTTGELFF. The CDR3 coding sequence is TGTGCCAGCAGCCATATGGCACAGACCACCGGGGAGCTGTTTTTT.

This clonotype was recorded many times. J is TRBJ1-2 and V is TRBV5-1; 7 nucleotides align to TRBD1. In germline, CDR1 is SGHRS, CDR2 YFSETQ. This CDR3 is built from 17 residues. V was pared by 0 bases and J by 2 bases, with 10 bases of the junction left unmatched. In DNA form, the CDR3 reads TGCGCCAGCAGCTTGGGCCTCTGGGACAGCGCGAACTATGGCTACACCTTC. It codes for CASSLGLWDSANYGYTF.

This clonotype has just a few counts. The rearrangement links TRBV10-3 to TRBJ2-1; TRBD2 matches 10 bases. V was pared by 8 bases and J by 5 bases, with 6 bases of the junction left unmatched. The CDR3 spans 14 residues. Looked up from germline, CDR1 is ENHRY and CDR2 is SYGVKD. The DNA for the CDR3 is TGTGCCATCTCTAGCGGGAGCTCTCACAATGAGCAGTTCTTC. This gives the protein CAISSGSSHNEQFF.

The chain links TRBV20-1 to TRBJ2-5; 8 bases line up with TRBD1. V lost 3 bases and J lost 5; bases outside the gene matches: 14. The CDR3 runs 16 residues. Germline CDR1 reads DFQATT; CDR2 reads SNEGSKA (reference sequence). The CDR3: CSASPAGTGISETQYF. CDR3 bases: TGCAGTGCTAGCCCCGCCGGGACAGGCATTTCGGAGACCCAGTACTTC.

This clonotype was observed a handful of times. The chain joins TRBV20-1 to TRBJ2-4; D is perhaps TRBD1 or TRBD2 (5 bases each). Trimming shortened V by 5 bases and J by 0 bases, and 17 bases separated the two germline ends. There are 16 residues in the CDR3. From germline, CDR1 is DFQATT and CDR2 SNEGSKA (reference sequence). CDR3 DNA sequence: TGCAGTGCTGACGGGGCAGGACCTTTAGCCAAAAACATTCAGTACTTC. Encoded protein: CSADGAGPLAKNIQYF.

This clonotype was found many times. This chain links TRBV21-1 with TRBJ2-7; TRBD1 is the table's D call, not checked against the DNA. TRBV21-1 is a recognized pseudogene. There are 13 residues in the CDR3. The chain's CDR3 is CAPIPGPPWEQYV. The CDR3 nucleotides are TGTGCCCCCATACCGGGACCGCCCTGGGAGCAGTACGTC.

The V and J genes are TRBV21-1 and TRBJ2-5; the table calls TRBD2, which could not be checked here. TRBV21-1 is given as a pseudogene. This CDR3 has 16 amino acids. Written as DNA, the CDR3 is TGTGCCAGCAGCAAAAGGACTAGCGGGGGTTGGGAGACCCAGTACTTC. Translation gives CASSKRTSGGWETQYF.

The table lists this clonotype with a few counts. The chain uses TRBV28 and TRBJ2-7, with TRBD2 identical over 7 bases. With 5 bases clipped from V and 4 bases from J, the junction kept 11 bases outside the gene matches. This CDR3 spans 15 amino acids. Germline-derived CDR1 and CDR2 are MDHEN and SYDVKM. The CDR3 DNA reads TGTGCCAGCAGTCCCCCAGCGGGATTGGAGTACGAGCAGTACTTC. Protein product: CASSPPAGLEYEQYF.

This clonotype was detected only a few times. The chain combines TRBV6-5 with TRBJ2-2; the match to TRBD1 covers 11 bases. Trimming took 2 bases from V and 4 from J; bases not matched to a gene: 6. This CDR3 spans 17 amino acids. The germline V gene encodes CDR1 MNHEY and CDR2 SVGAGI. CDR3 nucleotides: TGTGCCAGCAGTTACCGGACAGGGGGCTTTGGCACCGGGGAGCTGTTTTTT. Translating gives CASSYRTGGFGTGELFF.

This clonotype has a handful of counts. The chain recombines TRBV7-9 with TRBJ1-2; D perhaps matches TRBD1 (5 bases). The germline gives CDR1 SEHNR, CDR2 FQNEAQ (reference sequence). The CDR3 runs 14 residues. V lost 1 base and J lost 7, with 13 bases in between. Here the CDR3 reads CASSLVGTDGGYTF. CDR3 nucleotide sequence: TGTGCCAGCAGCTTAGTCGGGACGGATGGTGGCTACACCTTC. Filled out from reference TRBV7-9 and TRBJ1-2, the complete variable domain reads DTGVSQNPRHKITKRGQNVTFRCDPISEHNRLYWYRQTLGQGPEFLTYFQNEAQLEKSRLLSDRFSAERPKGSFSTLEIQRTEQGDSAMYLCASSLVGTDGGYTFGSGTRLTVV.

This clonotype came up a few times. A read error may account for a junction end that differs from germline. The chain couples TRBV27 to TRBJ2-1; D is possibly TRBD2 (7 bases). This CDR3 has 15 amino acids. Germline CDR1 MNHEY, CDR2 SMNVEV (reference sequence). The CDR3 protein is CASSLSPGGQFPEKF. The CDR3 DNA follows: TGTGCCAGCAGTTTGTCGCCGGGAGGACAGTTCCCGGAGAAATTC.

There are many counts of this clonotype. This sequence joins TRBV7-9 and TRBJ2-2; 7 bases map to TRBD1. This CDR3 has 14 residues. Trimming took 5 bases from V and 4 from J; bases not matched to a gene: 4. Germline CDR1 SEHNR, CDR2 FQNEAQ (reference sequence). The CDR3 is CASSRQGPTGELFF. CDR3 in DNA: TGTGCCAGCAGCCGACAGGGCCCCACCGGGGAGCTGTTTTTT.

This clonotype came up many times. The V gene is TRBV20-1, the J gene TRBJ2-3; no clear D gene. The CDR3 has 12 residues. CDR1 DFQATT and CDR2 SNEGSKA come from the germline V gene (reference sequence). V was cut by 1 base and J by 2 bases, with 4 bases left in between. CDR3 residues: CSARGATDTQYF. The CDR3 nucleotides are TGCAGTGCTAGAGGGGCCACAGATACGCAGTATTTT.

This clonotype was seen at least ten times. The J gene is TRBJ1-2, the V gene TRBV12-3 or TRBV12-4; TRBD1 is a possible D gene (5 bases). The CDR3 covers 13 residues. V lost 6 bases to trimming and J lost 4 bases, with 12 bases between them. The CDR3 region has the DNA TGTGCCAGCAGCCCTGATAGGGGCTATGGCTACACCTTC. Residues: CASSPDRGYGYTF.

This clonotype was counted between two and nine times. The J gene is TRBJ1-1, the V gene TRBV29-1; D not resolved. This CDR3 contains 14 residues. V shed 6 bases and J shed 4 bases, with 18 bases lying between them. The germline CDR1 and CDR2 sequences are SQVTM and ANQGSEA. The CDR3 is CSVNPGQKGTEAFF. In DNA, the CDR3 is TGCAGCGTGAATCCCGGTCAAAAGGGCACTGAAGCTTTCTTT.

V gene TRBV6-1 combines with J gene TRBJ1-1; D call uncertain. CDR3 size: 13 residues. The ends were cut back, 6 bases at V and 1 base at J, with 9 bases in the middle. Germline CDR1 MNHNS, CDR2 SASEGT. The CDR3 region is CASRDGSNTEAFF. The CDR3 bases are TGTGCCAGCAGGGACGGCTCGAACACTGAAGCTTTCTTT.

The table lists this clonotype with many counts. V gene TRBV20-1 combines with J gene TRBJ2-7; D is possibly TRBD2 (5 bases). The V end lost 6 bases, the J end lost 3 bases, and 15 bases lay between the germline ends. The CDR3 covers 13 residues. Looked up from germline, CDR1 is DFQATT and CDR2 is SNEGSKA (reference sequence). Written as DNA, the CDR3 is TGCAGTGCCCATCTGACGGGGTTCTACGAGCAGTACTTC. It specifies CSAHLTGFYEQYF.

The V call is TRBV2, the J call TRBJ2-3; D may be TRBD2 (6 bases). V lost 6 bases to trimming and J lost 0 bases, with 10 bases between them. From germline, CDR1 is SNHLY and CDR2 FYNNEI. The CDR3 sequence is 14 residues long. The CDR3 nucleotides are TGTGCCAGCAGGAATAGCGGCAGCACAGATACGCAGTATTTT. It codes for CASRNSGSTDTQYF. Drawing the rest from reference TRBV2 and TRBJ2-3, the complete variable domain is EPEVTQTPSHQVTQMGQEVILRCVPISNHLYFYWYRQILGQKVEFLVSFYNNEISEKSEIFDDQFSVERPDGSNFTLKIRSTKLEDSAMYFCASRNSGSTDTQYFGPGTRLTVL.

This clonotype was detected many times. The chain combines TRBV28 with TRBJ2-7; no firm D call. This CDR3 spans 13 amino acids. The ends were cut back, 3 bases at V and 6 bases at J, with 12 bases in the middle. Germline CDR1 and CDR2: MDHEN and SYDVKM. The CDR3 region has the DNA TGTGCCAGCAGTTTGCACAGTGTAGGCGAGCAGTACGTC. It yields the protein CASSLHSVGEQYV.

This clonotype showed up just a few times. The CDR3 is CASGKTDPEAFF. CDR3 DNA sequence: TGCGCCAGCGGCAAGACCGACCCTGAAGCTTTCTTT. This chain links TRBV5-1 with TRBJ1-1; D gene uncertain. The CDR3 has 12 residues. Germline V CDR1 and CDR2: SGHRS, YFSETQ. Trimming took 7 bases from V and 6 from J, leaving 13 bases between them.

V and J are TRBV29-1 and TRBJ2-3, with unresolved D. The CDR3 runs 15 residues. The germline CDR1 and CDR2 sequences are SQVTM and ANQGSEA. The V end lost 2 bases, the J end lost 0 bases, and 12 bases lay between the germline ends. The CDR3: CSVEPRPTSTDTQYF. The DNA of the CDR3 is TGCAGCGTTGAACCCCGCCCAACTAGCACAGATACGCAGTATTTT.

The chain links TRBV4-1 to TRBJ2-7; a possible D gene is TRBD1 (6 bases). Germline V gene data show CDR1 as MGHRA and CDR2 as YSYEKL. There are 15 residues in the CDR3. Trimming removed 4 bases at V and 2 bases at J, with 15 bases between. DNA for the CDR3: TGCGCCAGCAGCCGCGAATGGGGACAAGCCTACGAGCAGTACTTC. It codes for CASSREWGQAYEQYF.

This clonotype was found many times. The chain links TRBV29-1 to TRBJ2-7; D gene ambiguous. This CDR3 is 13 amino acids long. Germline-derived CDR1 and CDR2 are SQVTM and ANQGSEA. V was cut by 4 bases and J by 0 bases, with 10 bases left in between. The CDR3 spells CSVGQADSYEQYF. The CDR3 DNA reads TGCAGCGTTGGGCAGGCGGACTCCTACGAGCAGTACTTC.

This clonotype was seen many times. This sequence joins TRBV5-1 and TRBJ1-1; D remains unclear. Germline CDR1 and CDR2: SGHRS and YFSETQ. Trimming took 4 bases from V and 0 from J, leaving 10 bases between them. The CDR3 extends over 14 amino acids. The DNA for the CDR3 is TGCGCCAGCAGCCAAAACCGGGTGAACACTGAAGCTTTCTTT. It specifies CASSQNRVNTEAFF.

This clonotype was picked up many times. V and J are TRBV29-1 and TRBJ1-2, with 10 bases that match TRBD1. Germline V CDR1 and CDR2: SQVTM, ANQGSEA. Trimming removed 2 bases from V and 4 bases from J; junction bases left unmatched: 4. The CDR3 contains 14 residues. The CDR3 DNA sequence: TGCAGCGTTGAATACGGACAGGGGGGCTATGGCTACACCTTC. Translating gives CSVEYGQGGYGYTF. Variable domain in full (rest from reference TRBV29-1 and TRBJ1-2): SAVISQKPSRDICQRGTSLTIQCQVDSQVTMMFWYRQQPGQSLTLIATANQGSEATYESGFVIDKFPISRPNLTFSTLTVSNMSPEDSSIYLCSVEYGQGGYGYTFGSGTRLTVV.